Presented here are 20 T cell receptor beta chains from one specimen sequenced in a study of blood T cell repertoires in COVID-19. Libraries were prepared by immunoSEQ multiplex PCR; TCRdb keeps only in-frame clonotypes and omits some of them. The top ten hold around 7.8% of the sample, which has approximately 190,000 clones, more than 75% seen once. What was sequenced was peripheral blood. Every receptor here comes from a woman in her sixties or seventies with COVID-19, enrolled during active disease.

The chain carries TRBV7-9 and TRBJ1-1; D remains ambiguous. The CDR3 spans 14 residues. The V and J ends lost 2 bases and 4 bases respectively, with 11 bases between them. Germline V gene data show CDR1 as SEHNR and CDR2 as FQNEAQ (reference sequence). The CDR3 region has the DNA TGTGCCAGCAGCTTAATCGTGGCAGGCACTGAAGCTTTCTTT. Amino acid sequence: CASSLIVAGTEAFF.

J is TRBJ2-7 and V is TRBV24-1; TRBD2 matches at 7 bases. The CDR3 is 15 amino acids. The J segment lost 4 bases and the V segment lost 5 bases, leaving 10 bases of the junction unmatched. Germline V gene lookup returns CDR1 KGHDR and CDR2 SFDVKD. CDR3 amino acids: CATSGGAGESYEQYF. The CDR3 DNA reads TGTGCCACCAGTGGAGGGGCGGGGGAATCGTACGAGCAGTACTTC.

DNA for the CDR3: TGTGCCAGCAGTCCAACGGGGGGAGGCTATGGCTACACCTTC. Protein product: CASSPTGGGYGYTF. The gene calls are TRBV28 and TRBJ1-2; D possibly corresponds to TRBD1 (5 bases). The CDR3 is 14 residues long. CDR1 and CDR2 from the germline V gene are MDHEN and SYDVKM. Trimming shortened V by 5 bases and J by 4 bases, and 14 bases separated the two germline ends.

The gene calls are TRBV3-1 (or the pseudogene TRBV3-2) and TRBJ2-2, with D possibly matching TRBD1 (6 bases). The CDR3 contains 15 residues. Trimming removed 4 bases from V and 0 bases from J, with 9 bases in between. Germline loops: CDR1 LGHDT, CDR2 YNNKEL (reference sequence). This CDR3 reads CASSRDTSNTGELFF. The CDR3 bases are TGTGCCAGCAGCCGGGACACCTCGAACACCGGGGAGCTGTTTTTT.

This chain connects TRBV7-9 to TRBJ1-6; D may be TRBD1 (6 bases). V lost 3 bases to trimming and J lost 8 bases, with 11 bases between them. Germline CDR1 is SEHNR and CDR2 is FQNEAQ (reference sequence). This CDR3 spans 14 amino acids. This CDR3 is CASSFSGTYSPLHF. CDR3 nucleotide sequence: TGTGCCAGCAGCTTTTCCGGGACATATTCACCCCTCCACTTT. Complete variable domain (other parts from reference TRBV7-9 and TRBJ1-6): DTGVSQNPRHKITKRGQNVTFRCDPISEHNRLYWYRQTLGQGPEFLTYFQNEAQLEKSRLLSDRFSAERPKGSFSTLEIQRTEQGDSAMYLCASSFSGTYSPLHFGNGTRLTVT.

J is TRBJ2-3 and V is TRBV28; tentatively, D is TRBD2 (5 bases). V lost 6 bases and J 7 bases, leaving 14 bases between the germline ends. The CDR3 has 13 amino acids. The germline CDR1 and CDR2 sequences are MDHEN and SYDVKM. The CDR3 DNA reads TGTGCCAGCAGCTCTTCTCCGGGAAATACGCAGTATTTT. Amino acids: CASSSSPGNTQYF.

The chain carries TRBV19 and TRBJ2-1, with TRBD1 identical over 9 bases. Germline CDR1 reads LNHDA; CDR2 reads SQIVND (reference sequence). CDR3 size: 15 residues. Trimming took 6 bases from V and 7 from J; bases not matched to a gene: 10. The CDR3 sequence is CASSSDRGSANEQFF. The DNA for the CDR3 is TGTGCCAGTAGCTCGGACAGGGGTTCGGCGAATGAGCAGTTCTTC.

The chain has TRBV7-2 and TRBJ2-7, with 9 bases that match TRBD2. The junction had 3 bases not matched to a gene; V was cut back by 5 bases and J by 1 base. Germline V lookup: CDR1 SGHTA, CDR2 FQGNSA. This CDR3 comprises 14 residues. This CDR3 reads CASSRGGGSYEQYV. CDR3 DNA: TGTGCCAGCAGCCGCGGGGGGGGATCCTACGAGCAGTACGTC.

The genes are TRBV28 and TRBJ2-1; 11 bases are a match to TRBD2. This CDR3 has 13 amino acids. The germline gives CDR1 MDHEN, CDR2 SYDVKM. V gave up 4 bases and J gave up 9 bases; unmatched junction bases: 2. CDR3: CASSSGLAGEQFF. CDR3 DNA sequence: TGTGCCAGCAGTTCCGGACTAGCGGGTGAGCAGTTCTTC.

The chain employs TRBV5-1 and TRBJ2-7; D is perhaps TRBD1 (6 bases). V lost 3 bases and J 7 bases, leaving 14 bases between the germline ends. Per the germline V gene, CDR1 is SGHRS and CDR2 is YFSETQ. The CDR3 has 13 residues. In nucleotides, the CDR3 is TGCGCCAGCAGCTCGGGACATCGGGTTGAGCAGTACGTC. Its protein product is CASSSGHRVEQYV.

The chain joins TRBV7-3 to TRBJ1-2; 8 bases align to TRBD1. The germline V gene encodes CDR1 SGHTA and CDR2 FQGTGA. The CDR3 extends over 15 amino acids. Trimming took 5 bases from V and 4 from J; bases not matched to a gene: 9. Here the CDR3 DNA reads TGTGCCAGCAGCCCCCAGGACAGGGAGGGCTATGGCTACACCTTC. This translates into CASSPQDREGYGYTF.

This CDR3 reads CASSLYSGAISGANVLTF. The CDR3 DNA follows: TGTGCCAGCAGCCTATACAGCGGGGCTATCTCTGGGGCCAACGTCCTGACTTTC. The J gene is TRBJ2-6, the V gene TRBV6-2 or TRBV6-3; 7 bases are shared with TRBD2. Germline V gene sequence: CDR1 MNHEY, CDR2 SVGEGT. The ends lost 6 bases at V and 0 bases at J; junction bases unmatched: 11. This CDR3 has 18 amino acids.

The gene calls are TRBV4-1 and TRBJ2-2; possibly TRBD2 for D (5 bases). This CDR3 spans 16 amino acids. Trimming cost V 4 bases and J 0 bases, with 12 bases left between them. CDR1 and CDR2 (germline): MGHRA, YSYEKL. DNA for the CDR3: TGCGCCAGCAGCCCCGGAAAGCGGACGAACACCGGGGAGCTGTTTTTT. Amino acid sequence: CASSPGKRTNTGELFF.

The rearrangement links TRBV11-2 to TRBJ1-2; TRBD1 matches at 7 bases. The CDR3 is 14 residues long. With V trimmed by 5 bases and J by 5 bases, 8 bases remained unmatched. The germline V gene encodes CDR1 SGHAT and CDR2 FQNNGV. The CDR3 coding sequence is TGTGCCAGCAGCCAGGGGGTCGTATTTTATGGCTACACCTTC. This translates into CASSQGVVFYGYTF.

The chain employs TRBV7-3 and TRBJ2-6; 7 nucleotides line up with TRBD2. The germline V gene has CDR1 SGHTA and CDR2 FQGTGA. The length of the CDR3 is 17 residues. Germline trimming cut 6 bases from V and 1 base from J; bases unmatched to any gene: 9. The CDR3 loop reads CASSLWGAGSGANVLTF. The CDR3 bases are TGTGCCAGCAGTCTCTGGGGAGCGGGATCTGGGGCCAACGTCCTGACTTTC.

The rearrangement links TRBV29-1 to TRBJ2-1; D might be TRBD1 (6 bases). Trimming took off 3 bases at V and 16 bases at J, with 16 bases between the two ends. CDR1 SQVTM and CDR2 ANQGSEA come from the germline V gene. The CDR3 has 11 residues. CDR3 sequence (DNA): TGCAGCGTTGATGGGGGCCTAGGGCCCTTCTTC. As protein: CSVDGGLGPFF.

This clone turned up a few times. V gene TRBV6-5 combines with J gene TRBJ1-1, with D perhaps TRBD1 (5 bases). CDR3 size: 12 residues. CDR1 MNHEY and CDR2 SVGAGI come from the germline V gene. The ends were cut back, 0 bases at V and 9 bases at J, with 8 bases in the middle. The CDR3 sequence: CASSYSGLKAFF. The CDR3 nucleotides are TGTGCCAGCAGTTACTCGGGGCTAAAAGCTTTCTTT.

V is TRBV9 and J is TRBJ2-1; TRBD2 aligns across 14 bases. CDR3 length equals 18 residues. Germline values: CDR1 SGDLS, CDR2 YYNGEE. After removal of 4 bases from V and 2 bases from J, the junction contained 8 bases not matched to a gene. CDR3 nucleotides: TGTGCCAGCAGCTTGGGACTAGCGGGAGATTTGACCTACAATGAGCAGTTCTTC. It translates to CASSLGLAGDLTYNEQFF. Combining the CDR3 with reference TRBV9 and TRBJ2-1 gives the whole variable domain DSGVTQTPKHLITATGQRVTLRCSPRSGDLSVYWYQQSLDQGLQFLIQYYNGEERAKGNILERFSAQQFPDLHSELNLSSLELGDSALYFCASSLGLAGDLTYNEQFFGPGTRLTVL.

This clone was seen a single time. The chain is built from TRBV18 and TRBJ1-5, with D possibly matching TRBD1 (6 bases). This CDR3 is built from 14 residues. The ends were cut back, 2 bases at V and 7 bases at J, with 12 bases in the middle. Germline V gene lookup returns CDR1 KGHSH and CDR2 LQKENI. CDR3 sequence (DNA): TGTGCCAGCTCACCAGGAACAGGGAAGCAGCCCCAGCATTTT. Residues: CASSPGTGKQPQHF. The full variable domain, in which reference TRBV18 and TRBJ1-5 provide the parts outside the CDR3, is NAGVMQNPRHLVRRRGQEARLRCSPMKGHSHVYWYRQLPEEGLKFMVYLQKENIIDESGMPKERFSAEFPKEGPSILRIQQVVRGDSAAYFCASSPGTGKQPQHFGDGTRLSIL.

This clone came up a few times. The chain employs TRBV4-1 and TRBJ1-1; perhaps TRBD1 as D (6 bases). The CDR3 runs 14 residues. V lost 6 bases and J lost 0, with 11 bases in between. The germline V gene has CDR1 MGHRA and CDR2 YSYEKL. CDR3 DNA: TGCGCCAGCAGTTACAGGGCGTTGAACACTGAAGCTTTCTTT. Protein product: CASSYRALNTEAFF.